These 10 T cell receptor beta chains originate from one sample sequenced in a study of response to subunit inactivated influenza vaccine. TCRdb processed the RT-PCR reads anew with MiXCR; each CDR3 protein has one entry. This sample has about 500,000 distinct CDR3 sequences, with 16% found just once. Here the sequenced sample was CD4+ T cells sorted from PBMCs, taken 23 months after vaccination. The receptor source for this set is a man between 45 and 75 years old who received an inactivated influenza vaccine.

This clonotype was observed a few times. The chain carries TRBV12-3 or TRBV12-4 and TRBJ1-2; D remains ambiguous. The V end was cut by 2 bases, the J end by 2 bases, with 6 bases between. This CDR3 contains 13 residues. CDR3 region: CASSLMDNYGYTF. The CDR3 coding sequence is TGTGCCAGCAGTTTAATGGACAACTATGGCTACACCTTC.

J is TRBJ2-4 and V is TRBV25-1, with unresolved D. Trimming stripped 1 base from V and 0 bases from J, with 7 bases between. The CDR3 totals 15 residues. The germline CDR1 and CDR2 sequences are MGHDK and SYGVNS. The CDR3 nucleotides are TGTGCCAGCAGTGAATCTATTACAGCCAAAAACATTCAGTACTTC. Translated: CASSESITAKNIQYF.

In DNA, the CDR3 is TGTGCCAGCAGCTTAGCGTGGAGACAGGGTAGCCGCAATGAGCAGTTCTTC. Translating it yields CASSLAWRQGSRNEQFF. This rearrangement joins TRBV7-2 to TRBJ2-1; 7 bases map to TRBD1. Germline lookup yields CDR1 SGHTA and CDR2 FQGNSA. J gave up 6 bases and V 0 bases, and 11 bases lay outside the gene matches. This CDR3 has 17 amino acids.

The chain has TRBV20-1 and TRBJ1-1, with D unclear. Germline loops: CDR1 DFQATT, CDR2 SNEGSKA (reference sequence). The V end lost 2 bases, the J end lost 1 base, and 5 bases lay between the germline ends. The CDR3 runs 12 residues. The CDR3 region is CSARPANTEAFF. The CDR3 DNA follows: TGCAGTGCTAGACCAGCGAACACTGAAGCTTTCTTT.

In its sample, this clonotype was seen a few times. V gene TRBV5-5 combines with J gene TRBJ1-6; D is perhaps TRBD1 (5 bases). The ends were cut back, 3 bases at V and 8 bases at J, with 15 bases in the middle. Germline loops: CDR1 SGHKS, CDR2 YYEKEE (reference sequence). This CDR3 comprises 15 residues. This CDR3 is CASSSEGTWDSPLHF. The CDR3 DNA sequence: TGTGCCAGCAGCTCCGAAGGGACTTGGGATTCACCCCTCCACTTT. Based on the CDR3 plus reference TRBV5-5 and TRBJ1-6, the full variable domain is DAGVTQSPTHLIKTRGQQVTLRCSPISGHKSVSWYQQVLGQGPQFIFQYYEKEERGRGNFPDRFSARQFPNYSSELNVNALLLGDSALYLCASSSEGTWDSPLHFGNGTRLTVT.

This chain uses TRBV11-1 with TRBJ2-5; D call uncertain. The CDR3 is 13 amino acids. The V end was cut by 5 bases, the J end by 4 bases, with 11 bases between. Germline CDR1 reads SGHAT; CDR2 reads FQDESV (reference sequence). The CDR3 loop reads CASSPETLETQYF. The CDR3 coding sequence is TGTGCCAGCAGCCCGGAGACATTAGAGACCCAGTACTTC.

The genes are TRBV12-3 or TRBV12-4 and TRBJ2-1, with D possibly TRBD2 on 5 matching bases. CDR3 size: 13 residues. V dropped 6 bases and J dropped 3 bases, with 9 bases sitting between them. Written as DNA, the CDR3 is TGTGCCAGCAGCACTACTAGCTACAATGAGCAGTTCTTC. The encoded protein is CASSTTSYNEQFF.

Ten or more counts support this clonotype. The chain is built from TRBV20-1 and TRBJ1-2; no firm D call. Trimming cost V 0 bases and J 7 bases, with 6 bases left between them. Germline loops: CDR1 DFQATT, CDR2 SNEGSKA (reference sequence). The CDR3 spans 11 residues. The CDR3 is CSARDHPGYTF. The CDR3 region has the DNA TGCAGTGCTAGAGATCATCCTGGCTACACCTTC.

The J gene is TRBJ2-7, the V gene TRBV29-1, with D perhaps matching TRBD1 or TRBD2 (6 bases each). This CDR3 has 15 residues. The ends were cut back, 5 bases at V and 1 base at J, with 18 bases in the middle. Germline CDR1 SQVTM, CDR2 ANQGSEA. The CDR3 region has the DNA TGCAGCGTTATTTTAAGGGGGGCTTTATCCTACGAGCAGTACTTC. It is translated as CSVILRGALSYEQYF.

The CDR3 reads CASSQDWRGSEEQYF. The CDR3 DNA is TGTGCCAGCAGCCAAGATTGGAGGGGATCGGAAGAGCAGTACTTC. The chain joins TRBV3-1 to TRBJ2-7; the D gene is possibly TRBD2 (6 bases). Germline CDR1 and CDR2: LGHDT and YNNKEL (reference sequence). The CDR3 length is 15 residues. Deletions cut 0 bases from V and 7 bases from J, with 16 bases between.